Listed here are 3 T cell receptor beta chains from one sample, sequenced in a study of blood T cells in healthy people across ages. A J-beta primer mix and a sample-barcoded 5' primer were used in a second PCR of about 6 to 12 cycles. TCRdb re-analysed the 5' RACE reads in MiXCR, keeping a single row per CDR3 protein. The sample yields 850,000 to 950,000 distinct CDR3 sequences, roughly 26% seen once. Sequenced sample: blood. The receptors were sampled from a woman aged 80 or over in good health.

Comments on this clonotype: A clone one base away is much larger, so this may be a read error. The chain employs TRBV14 and TRBJ2-1; TRBD2 might be the D (5 bases). There are 12 residues in the CDR3. Trimming pared 4 bases from V and 9 bases from J, leaving 10 bases between. CDR1 is SGHDN and CDR2 is FVKESK in the germline V gene. This CDR3 reads CASSPGGPEQFF. The CDR3 region has the DNA TGTGCCAGCAGCCCCGGAGGACCTGAGCAGTTCTTC.

This clonotype was counted a few times. The chain uses TRBV3-1 and TRBJ2-5; D is unresolved. The better agreement between TRBJ2-1 and the DNA end casts doubt on the J call. Germline V gene data show CDR1 as LGHDT and CDR2 as YNNKEL (reference sequence). The CDR3 sequence is 14 residues long. The CDR3, as DNA: TGTGCCAGCAGCCAAGTGGCCATCCAAGAGACCCAGTTCTTC. Encoded protein: CASSQVAIQETQFF.

This clonotype was picked up many times. The chain recombines TRBV4-3 with TRBJ2-7; D is possibly TRBD2 (5 bases). Between the trimmed V and J ends, which lost 3 bases and 5 bases, there was a span of 17 bases. The CDR3 length is 15 residues. Germline CDR1 reads LGHNA; CDR2 reads YSLEER. The CDR3, as DNA: TGCGCCAGCAGCCAGGAACAAACTAGTGTACACGAGCAGTACTTC. Protein sequence: CASSQEQTSVHEQYF.